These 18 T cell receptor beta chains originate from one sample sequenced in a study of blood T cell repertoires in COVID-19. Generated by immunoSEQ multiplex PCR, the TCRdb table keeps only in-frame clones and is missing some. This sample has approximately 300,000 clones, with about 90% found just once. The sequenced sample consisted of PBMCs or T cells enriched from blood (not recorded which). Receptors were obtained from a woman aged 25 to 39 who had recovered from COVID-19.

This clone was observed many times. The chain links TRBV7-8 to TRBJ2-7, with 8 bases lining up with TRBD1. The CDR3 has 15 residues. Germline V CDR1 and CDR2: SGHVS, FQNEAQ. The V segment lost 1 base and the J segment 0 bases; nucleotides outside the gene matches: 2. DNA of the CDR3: TGTGCCAGCAGCTTAGGACAGGGGCCCTCCTACGAGCAGTACTTC. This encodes CASSLGQGPSYEQYF.

CDR3 amino acids: CASSHHRETGELFF. CDR3 in DNA: TGTGCCAGCAGCCACCACAGGGAAACCGGGGAGCTGTTTTTT. V is TRBV4-2 and J is TRBJ2-2, with D possibly being TRBD1 (6 bases). V dropped 3 bases and J dropped 5 bases, with 10 bases sitting between them. The CDR3 loop spans 14 amino acids. Germline V gene data show CDR1 as LGHNA and CDR2 as YNFKEQ.

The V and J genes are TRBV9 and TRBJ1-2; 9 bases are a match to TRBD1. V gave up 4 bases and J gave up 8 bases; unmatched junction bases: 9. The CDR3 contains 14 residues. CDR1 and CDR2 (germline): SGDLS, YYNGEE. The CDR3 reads CASSPMDRGGGYTF. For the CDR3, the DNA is TGTGCCAGCAGCCCAATGGACAGGGGTGGAGGCTACACCTTC.

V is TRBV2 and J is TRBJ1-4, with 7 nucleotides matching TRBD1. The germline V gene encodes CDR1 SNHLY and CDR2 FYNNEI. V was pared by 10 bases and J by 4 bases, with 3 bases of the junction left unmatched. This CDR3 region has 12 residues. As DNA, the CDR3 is TGTGCCACCAGGGACAGTAATGAAAAACTGTTTTTT. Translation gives CATRDSNEKLFF.

The CDR3 bases are TGTGCCAGCAGTGGGACAGGGTTAGAGACCCAGTACTTC. Translating gives CASSGTGLETQYF. The chain carries TRBV2 and TRBJ2-5; the match to TRBD1 covers 8 bases. Germline CDR1 is SNHLY and CDR2 is FYNNEI. V was pared by 4 bases and J by 4 bases, with 2 bases of the junction left unmatched. This CDR3 comprises 13 residues.

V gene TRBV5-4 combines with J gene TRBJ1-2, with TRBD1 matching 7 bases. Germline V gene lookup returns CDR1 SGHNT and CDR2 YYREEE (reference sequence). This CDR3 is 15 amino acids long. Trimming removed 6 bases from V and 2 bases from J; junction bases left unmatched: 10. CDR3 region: CASTQGGRVNYGYTF. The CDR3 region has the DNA TGTGCCAGCACCCAGGGGGGAAGGGTAAACTATGGCTACACCTTC.

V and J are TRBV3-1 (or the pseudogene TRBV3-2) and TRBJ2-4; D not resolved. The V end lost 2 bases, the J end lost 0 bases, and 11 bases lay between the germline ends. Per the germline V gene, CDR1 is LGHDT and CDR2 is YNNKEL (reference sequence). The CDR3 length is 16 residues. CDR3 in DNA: TGTGCCAGCAGCCAATTCAGTGCCTTAGCCAAAAACATTCAGTACTTC. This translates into CASSQFSALAKNIQYF.

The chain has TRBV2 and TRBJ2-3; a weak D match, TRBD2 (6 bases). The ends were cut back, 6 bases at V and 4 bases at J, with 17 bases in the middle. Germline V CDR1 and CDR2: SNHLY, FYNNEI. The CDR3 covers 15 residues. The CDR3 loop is CASSGGLLGPDTQYF. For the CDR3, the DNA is TGTGCCAGCAGCGGGGGACTGTTGGGTCCAGATACGCAGTATTTT.

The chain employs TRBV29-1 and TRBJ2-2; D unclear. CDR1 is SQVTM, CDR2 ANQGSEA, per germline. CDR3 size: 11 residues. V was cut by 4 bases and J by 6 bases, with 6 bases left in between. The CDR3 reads CSVGEPGELFF. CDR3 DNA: TGCAGCGTTGGCGAGCCCGGGGAGCTGTTTTTT.

In DNA form, the CDR3 reads TGTGCTAGTGGTTTCGCGGGGGCGAAGAGCTCTGGAAACACCATATATTTT. This sequence encodes CASGFAGAKSSGNTIYF. The chain combines TRBV12-5 with TRBJ1-3, with a possible D match to TRBD1 (6 bases). The CDR3 sequence is 17 residues long. Trimming pared 3 bases from V and 0 bases from J, leaving 15 bases between. Germline CDR1 reads LGHNT; CDR2 reads FRNRAP. Filled out from reference TRBV12-5 and TRBJ1-3, the complete variable domain reads DARVTQTPRHKVTEMGQEVTMRCQPILGHNTVFWYRQTMMQGLELLAYFRNRAPLDDSGMPKDRFSAEMPDATLATLKIQPSEPRDSAVYFCASGFAGAKSSGNTIYFGEGSWLTVV.

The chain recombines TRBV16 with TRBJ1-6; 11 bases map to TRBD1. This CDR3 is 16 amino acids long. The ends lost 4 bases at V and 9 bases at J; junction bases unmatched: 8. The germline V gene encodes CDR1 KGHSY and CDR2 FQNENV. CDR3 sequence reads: CASSRPPGTGGSPLHF. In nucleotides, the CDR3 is TGTGCCAGCAGCCGTCCGCCCGGGACAGGGGGTTCACCCCTCCACTTT.

CDR3 coding DNA: TGTGCCAGCAGCACGACAGGGGTGACAGATACGCAGTATTTT. Its translation: CASSTTGVTDTQYF. The chain links TRBV9 to TRBJ2-3, with 8 bases that match TRBD1. The V gene's germline CDR1 is SGDLS and CDR2 YYNGEE. V dropped 4 bases and J dropped 3; count of bases not matched to a gene: 4. This CDR3 contains 14 residues.

The CDR3 loop reads CASSQVPGGRYNEQFF. The CDR3 DNA sequence: TGTGCCAGCAGCCAAGTACCAGGGGGCCGTTACAATGAGCAGTTCTTC. The gene calls are TRBV14 and TRBJ2-1; TRBD1 matches 8 bases. CDR1 is SGHDN, CDR2 FVKESK, per germline. V lost 1 base, J lost 4 bases, and 6 bases stayed unmatched. This CDR3 is 16 amino acids long.

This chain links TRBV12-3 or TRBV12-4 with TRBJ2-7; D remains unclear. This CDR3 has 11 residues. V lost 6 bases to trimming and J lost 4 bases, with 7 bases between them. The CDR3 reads CASSPNYEQYF. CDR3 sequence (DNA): TGTGCCAGCAGCCCCAATTACGAGCAGTACTTC.

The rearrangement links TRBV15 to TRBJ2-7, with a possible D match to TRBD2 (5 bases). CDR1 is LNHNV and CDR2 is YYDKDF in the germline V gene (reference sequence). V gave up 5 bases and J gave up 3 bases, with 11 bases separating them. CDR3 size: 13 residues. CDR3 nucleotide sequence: TGTGCCACCAGCCCGGGGAATCACTACGAGCAGTACTTC. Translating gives CATSPGNHYEQYF.

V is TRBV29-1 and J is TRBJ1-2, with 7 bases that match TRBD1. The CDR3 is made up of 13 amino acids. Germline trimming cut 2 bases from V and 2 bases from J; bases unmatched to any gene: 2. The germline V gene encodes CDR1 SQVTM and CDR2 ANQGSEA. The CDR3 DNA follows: TGCAGCGTTGAACGACAGGGAAACTATGGCTACACCTTC. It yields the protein CSVERQGNYGYTF.

CDR3 sequence reads: CASSHGTGTTNEKLFF. CDR3 coding DNA: TGCGCCAGCAGCCACGGGACAGGGACAACTAATGAAAAACTGTTTTTT. The rearrangement uses TRBV5-1 and TRBJ1-4, with 9 bases lining up with TRBD1. The length of the CDR3 is 16 residues. The J segment lost 0 bases and the V segment lost 4 bases, leaving 4 bases of the junction unmatched. Germline CDR1 SGHRS, CDR2 YFSETQ.

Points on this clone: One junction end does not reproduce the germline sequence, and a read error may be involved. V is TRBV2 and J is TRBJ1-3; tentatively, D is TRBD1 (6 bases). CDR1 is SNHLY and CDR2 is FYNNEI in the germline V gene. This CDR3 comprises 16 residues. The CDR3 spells CASSEAPGTLGNTIYF. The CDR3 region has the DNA TGTGCCAGCAGCGAAGCACCAGGGACATTAGGAAACACCATATATTTT.